The next 23 T cell receptor beta chains were all read from a single sample in a study of molecular identifiers for immune sequencing clone quantification. MiXCR was run by TCRdb on the PCR reads, yielding one entry per CDR3 protein. The sample holds about 97,000 distinct CDR3 sequences; roughly 24% are singletons and the top ten take about 0.99%. The sample comprised naive CD8+ T cells from blood, with Jurkat cell RNA spiked in. Subset defined: FACS-sorted CD8+CD4-CCR7+CD45RA+ naive T cells. The receptors stem from a human donor in good health. Some libraries in this study had Jurkat cell RNA spiked in.

To note about this clonotype: A read error may be the cause here, since a much bigger clone is one base away. The chain couples TRBV12-5 to TRBJ2-1; no firm D call. Germline-derived CDR1 and CDR2 are LGHNT and FRNRAP. CDR3 length: 13 amino acids. Trimming stripped 2 bases from V and 15 bases from J, with 17 bases between. The CDR3, as DNA: TGTGCTAGTGGTTTGAACCCCCGAGGACGTACGTTCTTC. Translation: CASGLNPRGRTFF.

Ten or more counts support this clonotype. The chain recombines TRBV6-2 or TRBV6-3 with TRBJ1-1; possible D gene TRBD1, 6 bases. Between the trimmed V and J ends, which lost 8 bases and 4 bases, there was a span of 20 bases. Germline V CDR1 and CDR2: MNHEY, SVGEGT. This CDR3 is built from 15 residues. CDR3 sequence reads: CASHTSGGLGTEAFF. DNA of the CDR3: TGTGCCAGCCACACGAGCGGGGGCCTCGGCACTGAAGCTTTCTTT.

The chain is built from TRBV11-2 and TRBJ2-7; D might be TRBD1 or TRBD2, each matching 5 bases. Germline-derived CDR1 and CDR2 are SGHAT and FQNNGV. The CDR3 spans 15 residues. The V gene lost 3 bases and the J gene lost 2 bases, with 14 bases spanning the gap. The CDR3 nucleotides read TGTGCCAGCAGCTTCCACCCGGGACGGCCCTACGAGCAGTACTTC. Encoded protein: CASSFHPGRPYEQYF. Combining the CDR3 with reference TRBV11-2 and TRBJ2-7 gives the whole variable domain EAGVAQSPRYKIIEKRQSVAFWCNPISGHATLYWYQQILGQGPKLLIQFQNNGVVDDSQLPKDRFSAERLKGVDSTLKIQPAKLEDSAVYLCASSFHPGRPYEQYFGPGTRLTVT.

This chain joins TRBV9 and TRBJ2-3, with TRBD2 matching 7 bases. Germline V gene lookup returns CDR1 SGDLS and CDR2 YYNGEE. The CDR3 loop spans 16 amino acids. With 5 bases clipped from V and 3 bases from J, the junction kept 12 bases outside the gene matches. The CDR3 sequence is CASRGLGEGRTDTQYF. Written as DNA, the CDR3 is TGTGCCAGCAGAGGCCTGGGGGAGGGCAGGACAGATACGCAGTATTTT.

The chain has TRBV7-9 and TRBJ2-5; tentatively, D is TRBD1 (6 bases). This CDR3 contains 18 residues. Germline loops: CDR1 SEHNR, CDR2 FQNEAQ (reference sequence). Deletions cut 2 bases from V and 3 bases from J, with 22 bases between. The CDR3 DNA reads TGTGCCAGCAGCTTACGGCCTTGGGTTGAGGGGGACGAAGAGACCCAGTACTTC. It translates to CASSLRPWVEGDEETQYF.

This clonotype was seen ten or more times. The chain joins TRBV27 to TRBJ1-1; D is uncertain. CDR1 is MNHEY and CDR2 is SMNVEV in the germline V gene (reference sequence). This CDR3 has 14 amino acids. V was clipped by 6 bases and J by 1 base, with 12 bases between them. CDR3 bases: TGTGCCAGCAGCTTAGGTGGAGCGAACACTGAAGCTTTCTTT. Translation: CASSLGGANTEAFF.

This clonotype appeared many times. The V and J genes are TRBV10-2 and TRBJ2-7; D is possibly TRBD1 (6 bases). In germline, CDR1 is WSHSY, CDR2 SAAADI. The CDR3 is 13 residues long. Trimming shortened V by 4 bases and J by 3 bases, and 10 bases separated the two germline ends. This CDR3 is CASSGKGGYEQYF. In DNA form, the CDR3 reads TGCGCCAGCAGTGGAAAAGGGGGCTACGAGCAGTACTTC.

About this clonotype itself: This may be a read error, as it is one base from a much larger clone. CDR3 loop: CASSLRVNGTEAFF. The CDR3 DNA follows: TGTGCCAGCAGTTTAAGGGTCAATGGCACTGAAGCTTTCTTT. The V and J genes are TRBV27 and TRBJ1-1; no firm D call. Germline values: CDR1 MNHEY, CDR2 SMNVEV (reference sequence). Trimming removed 2 bases at V and 4 bases at J, with 11 bases between. The CDR3 sequence is 14 residues long.

This clonotype appeared many times. The chain recombines TRBV20-1 with TRBJ1-1; D is perhaps TRBD1 (6 bases). There are 14 residues in the CDR3. Looked up from germline, CDR1 is DFQATT and CDR2 is SNEGSKA (reference sequence). V gave up 0 bases and J gave up 2 bases, with 10 bases separating them. CDR3 DNA: TGCAGTGCTAGAGAAACAGGGTACAACACTGAAGCTTTCTTT. It is translated as CSARETGYNTEAFF.

This clonotype was detected a few times. The chain joins TRBV29-1 to TRBJ2-7, with D possibly being TRBD1 (5 bases). Germline CDR1 reads SQVTM; CDR2 reads ANQGSEA. The V end lost 3 bases, the J end lost 1 base, and 10 bases lay between the germline ends. The CDR3 spans 13 residues. The CDR3 region has the DNA TGCAGCGTTGAGACAGTTCTATCCTACGAGCAGTACTTC. Its translation: CSVETVLSYEQYF.

This clonotype was counted at least ten times. The chain combines TRBV29-1 with TRBJ2-3; 10 nucleotides agree with TRBD1. The CDR3 covers 15 residues. With 5 bases clipped from V and 5 bases from J, the junction kept 10 bases outside the gene matches. The germline CDR1 and CDR2 sequences are SQVTM and ANQGSEA. The CDR3 DNA follows: TGCAGCGTTCTACTGACAGGGGGCGTCAGAGATACGCAGTATTTT. This encodes CSVLLTGGVRDTQYF.

This clonotype came up a few times. V is TRBV29-1 and J is TRBJ2-1; TRBD2 agrees at 13 bases. The CDR3 extends over 15 amino acids. Trimming took 4 bases from V and 7 from J; bases not matched to a gene: 7. CDR1 and CDR2 from the germline V gene are SQVTM and ANQGSEA. DNA of the CDR3: TGCAGCGTTGGAGGACTAGCGGGAGATAGAAATGAGCAGTTCTTC. Translating it yields CSVGGLAGDRNEQFF.

This clonotype has ten or more counts. CDR3 DNA: TGTGCCAGCAGCCCAACCGGGACTAGCCACGAGCAGTACTTC. Translation gives CASSPTGTSHEQYF. The genes are TRBV7-2 and TRBJ2-7; 9 bases fit TRBD2. Germline CDR1 SGHTA, CDR2 FQGNSA. The J segment lost 5 bases and the V segment lost 5 bases, leaving 7 bases of the junction unmatched. This CDR3 comprises 14 residues.

The CDR3 DNA is TGCAGTGCTACCCCCGGACTAGCGGACTACAATGAGCAGTTCTTC. It yields the protein CSATPGLADYNEQFF. The gene calls are TRBV20-1 and TRBJ2-1; 10 nucleotides line up with TRBD2. This CDR3 contains 15 residues. Germline V gene lookup returns CDR1 DFQATT and CDR2 SNEGSKA (reference sequence). Trimming removed 4 bases from V and 3 bases from J; junction bases left unmatched: 6.

J is TRBJ1-5 and V is TRBV1; TRBD1 was called by the table and not checked on the DNA. TRBV1 is an annotated pseudogene. The CDR3 is made up of 19 amino acids. The CDR3, as DNA: TGCACCAGCAGCCAAGATCCCCACCTAGACAGGGATGGCAATCAGCCCCAGCATTTT. Translating it yields CTSSQDPHLDRDGNQPQHF.

This clonotype was recorded at least ten times. The chain couples TRBV14 to TRBJ2-1; D perhaps matches TRBD2 (5 bases). Trimming took 3 bases from V and 7 from J, leaving 7 bases between them. The CDR3 consists of 12 residues. Looked up from germline, CDR1 is SGHDN and CDR2 is FVKESK. CDR3 residues: CASSHRGNEQFF. In nucleotides, the CDR3 is TGTGCCAGCAGCCATCGAGGGAATGAGCAGTTCTTC. Complete variable domain (other parts from reference TRBV14 and TRBJ2-1): EAGVTQFPSHSVIEKGQTVTLRCDPISGHDNLYWYRRVMGKEIKFLLHFVKESKQDESGMPNNRFLAERTGGTYSTLKVQPAELEDSGVYFCASSHRGNEQFFGPGTRLTVL.

This clonotype was picked up a small number of times. A read error may explain this, as a much larger clone is one base away. V and J are TRBV27 and TRBJ2-7; tentative D call: TRBD1 (6 bases). The CDR3 length is 13 residues. Per the germline V gene, CDR1 is MNHEY and CDR2 is SMNVEV (reference sequence). CDR3 nucleotides: TGTGCCAGCAGAACTTCAGGGGTCTACGCGCAGTACTTC. It yields the protein CASRTSGVYAQYF.

V and J are TRBV7-9 and TRBJ1-2; D is undetermined. CDR3 length equals 16 residues. Germline V gene lookup returns CDR1 SEHNR and CDR2 FQNEAQ (reference sequence). Trimming stripped 1 base from V and 3 bases from J, with 15 bases between. This CDR3 is CASSLVGQESYYGYTF. The CDR3 DNA reads TGTGCCAGCAGCTTAGTAGGTCAGGAATCCTACTATGGCTACACCTTC.

This clonotype came up many times. The V gene is TRBV28, the J gene TRBJ1-2; possible D gene TRBD1, 5 bases. CDR1 MDHEN and CDR2 SYDVKM come from the germline V gene. The CDR3 loop spans 14 amino acids. Trimming left V 4 bases short and J 4 bases short, with 13 bases between. CDR3 nucleotide sequence: TGTGCCAGCAGTTCCTCCGGGGGTATCTATGGCTACACCTTC. Its translation is CASSSSGGIYGYTF.

The V gene is TRBV20-1, the J gene TRBJ1-2; TRBD1 matches at 8 bases. From germline, CDR1 is DFQATT and CDR2 SNEGSKA (reference sequence). Unmatched junction bases numbered 9, after V lost 6 bases and J lost 3 bases. The length of the CDR3 is 14 residues. CDR3 residues: CSASTGDPYYGYTF. CDR3 nucleotide sequence: TGCAGTGCGTCGACAGGGGACCCCTACTATGGCTACACCTTC.

The genes are TRBV4-3 and TRBJ2-2; 11 bases fit TRBD1. CDR3 length: 17 residues. CDR1 and CDR2 from the germline V gene are LGHNA and YSLEER. With 1 base clipped from V and 2 bases from J, the junction kept 3 bases outside the gene matches. CDR3 nucleotide sequence: TGCGCCAGCAGCCAAGGGGACAGGGGGGGAAACACCGGGGAGCTGTTTTTT. It translates to CASSQGDRGGNTGELFF.

This clonotype was picked up one time. The J gene is TRBJ2-7, the V gene TRBV2; the match to TRBD2 covers 8 bases. CDR1 and CDR2 from the germline V gene are SNHLY and FYNNEI. V dropped 6 bases and J dropped 2; count of bases not matched to a gene: 6. The CDR3 loop spans 14 amino acids. CDR3 sequence reads: CASSKRGGAYEQYF. CDR3 coding DNA: TGTGCCAGCAGCAAACGGGGGGGGGCCTACGAGCAGTACTTC.

The chain combines TRBV11-2 with TRBJ2-7; D possibly corresponds to TRBD2 (5 bases). The CDR3 has 14 residues. Germline V gene data show CDR1 as SGHAT and CDR2 as FQNNGV. V was shortened by 3 bases and J by 4 bases, with 13 bases between the two germline ends. The CDR3 region has the DNA TGTGCCAGCAGCTTGGGAGCGCTCGCGTACGAGCAGTACTTC. Its translation: CASSLGALAYEQYF.